This TCR beta chain was obtained from a study of cytomegalovirus exposure and HLA in healthy donors. Primers for the PCR totalled 60 Vbeta and 13 Jbeta. Clones were sequenced by immunoSEQ multiplex PCR, and TCRdb holds only the in-frame ones, with some missing. The profile shows 150,000 to 200,000 clones, around 75% of them singletons. The CDR3 consists of 17 residues. Germline assignment: CDR1 LNHDA and CDR2 SQIVND (reference sequence). V dropped 6 bases and J dropped 2; count of bases not matched to a gene: 13. The specimen was PBMCs. The receptor comes from a man in his late teens or twenties in good health and CMV-seropositive. V usage is TRBV19 and J usage is TRBJ1-3, with 7 nucleotides matching TRBD1. The CDR3 loop is CASRLVGGDFAGNTIYF. CDR3 coding DNA: TGTGCCAGTAGACTCGTAGGGGGCGATTTCGCTGGAAACACCATATATTTT.